The source of this T cell receptor beta chain is a study of technical replicates of blood from a handful of donors. Here immunoSEQ multiplex PCR was the method, and the copy in TCRdb shows in-frame clones only, minus some. The table includes tens of thousands of clones, just under 95% detected once. The CDR3 sequence is 13 residues long. Germline values: CDR1 MNHEY, CDR2 SVGAGI. V shed 6 bases, J shed 7 bases, and the junction held 3 bases outside the gene matches. This sequence was found in a human donor in good health. Material for sequencing was T cells isolated from PBMCs. The chain combines TRBV6-5 with TRBJ1-6, with TRBD1 matching 7 bases. The CDR3 DNA reads TGTGCCAGCAGGGGACAGTTAAATTCACCCCTCCACTTT. This encodes CASRGQLNSPLHF.